The 16 T cell receptor beta chains in this list originate from one sample, sequenced in a study of spatial heterogeneity in lung cancer. Time point given: sample taken at primary tumor resection. TCRdb used MiXCR to reprocess the 5' RACE reads, holding one entry per CDR3 protein. The data show 55,000 to 70,000 distinct CDR3 sequences, roughly 5.9% seen once. The material was PBMCs, obtained at surgery. The receptors here all came from a female donor with early-stage non-small cell lung cancer.

This clonotype was counted only a few times. A much larger clone lies a single base off, so this may be a read error. The chain links TRBV10-1 to TRBJ1-1; D unresolved. The V gene's germline CDR1 is WNHNN and CDR2 SYGVQD (reference sequence). This CDR3 has 12 amino acids. CDR3 in DNA: TGCACCAGCAGTGGGTCCTCGGTAACCGTTTTCTTT. Protein: CTSSGSSVTVFF.

The chain carries TRBV5-1 and TRBJ2-1, with 8 bases fitting TRBD2. Germline values: CDR1 SGHRS, CDR2 YFSETQ. The CDR3 contains 16 residues. V lost 4 bases and J lost 5; bases outside the gene matches: 11. The CDR3 is CASSPFAGGGHNEQFF. Written as DNA, the CDR3 is TGCGCCAGCAGCCCTTTTGCGGGAGGAGGCCACAATGAGCAGTTCTTC.

Many counts were recorded for this clonotype. J is TRBJ2-7 and V is TRBV20-1; 12 nucleotides line up with TRBD1. V lost 0 bases to trimming and J lost 3 bases; unmatched junction nucleotides: 6. Germline values: CDR1 DFQATT, CDR2 SNEGSKA (reference sequence). The CDR3 totals 16 residues. CDR3 sequence: CSARDQGQGAIYEQYF. DNA of the CDR3: TGCAGTGCTAGAGATCAGGGACAGGGGGCGATCTACGAGCAGTACTTC.

This clonotype occurred many times. The chain recombines TRBV6-5 with TRBJ2-3, with TRBD2 identical over 13 bases. CDR3 size: 17 residues. Germline loops: CDR1 MNHEY, CDR2 SVGAGI. Losses at the gene ends were 5 bases for V and 5 bases for J; bases not matched to a gene: 10. In nucleotides, the CDR3 is TGTGCCAGCAGTCCGGGACTAGCGGGACCGGCGGGAGATACGCAGTATTTT. Translation: CASSPGLAGPAGDTQYF.

A few counts support this clonotype. The V gene is TRBV20-1, the J gene TRBJ1-3; tentative D call: TRBD1 (5 bases). Trimming removed 5 bases from V and 1 base from J, with 15 bases in between. Per the germline V gene, CDR1 is DFQATT and CDR2 is SNEGSKA (reference sequence). The CDR3 spans 15 residues. CDR3 coding DNA: TGCAGTGCTGGTCGGGGGGTTTCTTCTGGAAACACCATATATTTT. Translated, it gives CSAGRGVSSGNTIYF.

This clonotype was seen ten or more times. The chain uses TRBV7-2 and TRBJ2-6; D is perhaps TRBD1 (5 bases). Trimming pared 5 bases from V and 0 bases from J, leaving 14 bases between. There are 17 residues in the CDR3. CDR1 is SGHTA, CDR2 FQGNSA, per germline. This chain's CDR3 is CASSQQVKISGANVLTF. CDR3 bases: TGTGCCAGCAGCCAACAGGTTAAAATCTCTGGGGCCAACGTCCTGACTTTC.

The chain carries TRBV5-1 and TRBJ2-7; 8 bases are shared with TRBD2. Per germline, CDR1 SGHRS and CDR2 YFSETQ. This CDR3 region has 15 residues. V shed 6 bases, J shed 2 bases, and the junction held 10 bases outside the gene matches. CDR3 residues: CASTFRGGRTYEQYV. The CDR3 DNA is TGCGCCAGCACCTTTCGCGGGGGGCGCACCTACGAGCAGTACGTC.

Note on this clonotype: This may come from a read error, since a much larger clone is one base off. The chain combines TRBV6-1 with TRBJ1-4; 7 bases line up with TRBD1. Germline assignment: CDR1 MNHNS and CDR2 SASEGT. The CDR3 has 15 amino acids. This CDR3 is CASGEQGLSNEKLFF. CDR3 coding DNA: TGTGCCAGCGGTGAACAGGGGTTGTCTAATGAAAAACTGTTTTTT.

This clonotype was counted only a few times. The chain uses TRBV5-4 and TRBJ2-1, with 7 positions matching TRBD1. Germline-derived CDR1 and CDR2 are SGHNT and YYREEE (reference sequence). The CDR3 runs 15 residues. V lost 4 bases to trimming and J lost 7 bases; unmatched junction nucleotides: 11. CDR3 loop: CASSAQGVFGNEQFF. In DNA, the CDR3 is TGTGCCAGCAGCGCGCAGGGGGTTTTTGGGAATGAGCAGTTCTTC.

This clonotype was detected a few times. The chain carries TRBV3-1 and TRBJ2-7; possible D gene TRBD1, 5 bases. Germline V lookup: CDR1 LGHDT, CDR2 YNNKEL (reference sequence). The germline V and J ends were trimmed by 4 bases and 1 base, with 17 bases remaining between them. The CDR3 sequence is 16 residues long. The chain's CDR3 is CASSRTPGPLSYEQYF. CDR3 DNA sequence: TGTGCCAGCAGCCGCACCCCAGGGCCTTTATCCTACGAGCAGTACTTC.

This clonotype was counted between two and nine times. The chain links TRBV6-1 to TRBJ2-7; TRBD1 is a possible D gene (6 bases). This CDR3 contains 13 residues. The germline CDR1 and CDR2 sequences are MNHNS and SASEGT. V was cut by 7 bases and J by 1 base, with 11 bases left in between. In nucleotides, the CDR3 is TGTGCCAGCATTAAGGACAGATCCTACGAGCAGTACGTC. Protein product: CASIKDRSYEQYV.

This clonotype turned up a few times. This chain connects TRBV18 to TRBJ2-5, with 13 bases lining up with TRBD2. Germline CDR1 and CDR2: KGHSH and LQKENI. CDR3 length: 14 amino acids. Unmatched junction bases numbered 4, after V lost 3 bases and J lost 9 bases. CDR3 sequence (DNA): TGTGCCAGCTCACCCGGACTAGCGGGAGATCCCCAGTACTTC. It codes for CASSPGLAGDPQYF.

This clonotype has a count of ten or more. The chain is built from TRBV28 and TRBJ1-4; 7 nucleotides match TRBD1. The V and J ends lost 6 bases and 2 bases, in that order; junction bases with no gene match: 6. Germline CDR1 MDHEN, CDR2 SYDVKM. The CDR3 loop spans 15 amino acids. The CDR3 loop reads CASSQGGGTNEKLFF. CDR3 DNA: TGTGCCAGCAGCCAGGGAGGGGGCACTAATGAAAAACTGTTTTTT.

This clonotype was picked up many times. The J gene is TRBJ2-3, the V gene TRBV2; 12 bases fit TRBD2. The germline CDR1 and CDR2 sequences are SNHLY and FYNNEI. CDR3 length equals 16 residues. Trimming at V came to 6 bases and at J to 4 bases, leaving 8 bases not matched to a gene. CDR3 amino acids: CASRASGGAGADTQYF. The CDR3 DNA follows: TGTGCCAGCAGGGCTAGCGGGGGGGCCGGCGCAGATACGCAGTATTTT.

This clonotype came up many times. This chain uses TRBV4-1 with TRBJ1-1; 11 bases are shared with TRBD1. The length of the CDR3 is 18 residues. J was trimmed by 2 bases and V by 2 bases; bases with no gene match: 10. Germline V gene sequence: CDR1 MGHRA, CDR2 YSYEKL. CDR3 region: CASSQPGTGGEANTEAFF. The CDR3 region has the DNA TGCGCCAGCAGCCAACCCGGGACAGGGGGGGAGGCTAACACTGAAGCTTTCTTT.

J is TRBJ2-7 and V is TRBV29-1, with 9 bases identical to TRBD1. V lost 4 bases, J lost 5 bases, and 15 bases stayed unmatched. The CDR3 covers 16 residues. Germline values: CDR1 SQVTM, CDR2 ANQGSEA. The DNA for the CDR3 is TGCAGCGTTGGTGATGGGGTCGGGACAGGGATCCACGAGCAGTACTTC. Amino acids: CSVGDGVGTGIHEQYF.